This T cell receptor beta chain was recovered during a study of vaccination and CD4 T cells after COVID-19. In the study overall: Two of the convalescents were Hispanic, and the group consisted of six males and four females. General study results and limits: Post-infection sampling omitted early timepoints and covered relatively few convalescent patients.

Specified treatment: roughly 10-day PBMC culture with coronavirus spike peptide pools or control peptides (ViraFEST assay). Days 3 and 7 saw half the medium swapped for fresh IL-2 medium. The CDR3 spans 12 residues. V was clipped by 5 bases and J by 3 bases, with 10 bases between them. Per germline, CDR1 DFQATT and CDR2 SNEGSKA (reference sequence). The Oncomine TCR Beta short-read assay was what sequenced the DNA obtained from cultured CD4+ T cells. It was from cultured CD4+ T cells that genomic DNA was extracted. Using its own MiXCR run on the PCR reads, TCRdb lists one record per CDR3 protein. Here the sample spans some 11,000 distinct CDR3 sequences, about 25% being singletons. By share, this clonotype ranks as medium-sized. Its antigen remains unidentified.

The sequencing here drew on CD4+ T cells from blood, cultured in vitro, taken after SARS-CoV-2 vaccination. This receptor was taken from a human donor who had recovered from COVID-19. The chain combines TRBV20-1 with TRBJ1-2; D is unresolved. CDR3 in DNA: TGCAGTGCTCCCGACAAAGACTATGGCTACACCTTC. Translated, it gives CSAPDKDYGYTF.